A selection of T cell receptor beta chains follows, all from one sample in a study of early T cells in non-severe SARS-CoV-2 infection. TCRdb recomputed calls from the 5' RACE reads with MiXCR, one row per CDR3 protein. Of 75,000 to 90,000 distinct CDR3 sequences in the sample, around 13% are singletons; the top ten hold approximately 1.1%. Material for sequencing was whole blood. Receptors were obtained from an adult who was a healthcare worker with PCR-confirmed SARS-CoV-2 infection or an uninfected control (not recorded which). The CDR3 runs from the conserved cysteine through the conserved F or W. D genes are given only for firm matches. The size of a clone is reported for some rows only, either as once, few or many, or as a class for expanded clones.

CDR3 protein: CASSLAGGPGTETQYF; J gene: TRBJ2-5; clone size: .; D gene: TRBD2; V gene: TRBV5-1
CDR3 protein: CSASLRQRRDRSSYEQYF; J gene: TRBJ2-7; clone size: many; D gene: .; V gene: TRBV20-1
CDR3 protein: CASSYGGASDTQYF; J gene: TRBJ2-3; clone size: few; D gene: .; V gene: TRBV6-2/TRBV6-3
CDR3 protein: CSGEDWTEAFF; J gene: TRBJ1-1; clone size: .; D gene: .; V gene: TRBV29-1
CDR3 protein: CASSPWREGKELFF; J gene: TRBJ2-2; clone size: .; D gene: .; V gene: TRBV6-5
CDR3 protein: CSVETRPNYGYTF; J gene: TRBJ1-2; clone size: .; D gene: .; V gene: TRBV29-1
CDR3 protein: CASTRQGRNYGYTF; J gene: TRBJ1-2; clone size: many; D gene: TRBD1; V gene: TRBV6-2/TRBV6-3
CDR3 protein: CSASAPGLAGSYEQYF; J gene: TRBJ2-7; clone size: .; D gene: TRBD2; V gene: TRBV20-1
CDR3 protein: CSVGEGYEQYF; J gene: TRBJ2-7; clone size: few; D gene: TRBD2; V gene: TRBV29-1
CDR3 protein: CASSPSLKHEQYF; J gene: TRBJ2-7; clone size: many; D gene: .; V gene: TRBV3-1
CDR3 protein: CASSEQGTGANVLTF; J gene: TRBJ2-6; clone size: many; D gene: .; V gene: TRBV25-1
CDR3 protein: CASRLPGQRYGYTF; J gene: TRBJ1-2; clone size: .; D gene: .; V gene: TRBV6-2/TRBV6-3
CDR3 protein: CSARELSISYNEQFF; J gene: TRBJ2-1; clone size: few; D gene: .; V gene: TRBV20-1
CDR3 protein: CASSEQNSNTGELFF; J gene: TRBJ2-2; clone size: few; D gene: .; V gene: TRBV9
CDR3 protein: CASSLWNYGYTF; J gene: TRBJ1-2; clone size: few; D gene: .; V gene: TRBV7-9
CDR3 protein: CASSLGTDTQYF; J gene: TRBJ2-3; clone size: many; D gene: .; V gene: TRBV28
CDR3 protein: CASSLGDTGNEKLFF; J gene: TRBJ1-4; clone size: .; D gene: .; V gene: TRBV5-1
CDR3 protein: CASSPRQGGYEQYF; J gene: TRBJ2-7; clone size: .; D gene: TRBD1; V gene: TRBV12-3/TRBV12-4
CDR3 protein: CASSYPGQPQHF; J gene: TRBJ1-5; clone size: .; D gene: .; V gene: TRBV28
CDR3 protein: CATTDATGDGLWDYGYTF; J gene: TRBJ1-2; clone size: .; D gene: .; V gene: TRBV24-1
CDR3 protein: CSARGFGGRDGYTF; J gene: TRBJ1-2; clone size: .; D gene: .; V gene: TRBV20-1
CDR3 protein: CASSAAGGRYQDTDTQYF; J gene: TRBJ2-3; clone size: .; D gene: TRBD2; V gene: TRBV6-2/TRBV6-3
CDR3 protein: CASSFGMGYTF; J gene: TRBJ1-2; clone size: many; D gene: .; V gene: TRBV11-2
CDR3 protein: CATSGQESTDTQYF; J gene: TRBJ2-3; clone size: many; D gene: TRBD1; V gene: TRBV7-9
CDR3 protein: CSVVKITGGELFF; J gene: TRBJ2-2; clone size: many; D gene: .; V gene: TRBV29-1
CDR3 protein: CAISGGQNYEQYF; J gene: TRBJ2-7; clone size: many; D gene: TRBD1; V gene: TRBV10-3
CDR3 protein: CSARDDTGGLGELFF; J gene: TRBJ2-2; clone size: few; D gene: .; V gene: TRBV20-1
CDR3 protein: CSARDTQGNPDTQYF; J gene: TRBJ2-3; clone size: many; D gene: .; V gene: TRBV20-1